Sequencing of this T cell receptor (beta chain) was carried out in a study of blood T cell repertoires in COVID-19. Overall study: Some COVID-19 samples were acute and others convalescent; all came from the United States, Italy and Spain. T cells, B-cell-depleted T cells, or PBMCs supplied cDNA or gDNA.

Measured with immunoSEQ multiplex PCR; TCRdb has only the in-frame clones, and not every one. The top ten clones hold around 5.2% of a sample with some 190,000 clones, approximately 81% of them seen once. This CDR3 comprises 15 residues. V lost 5 bases to trimming and J lost 2 bases; unmatched junction nucleotides: 9. Germline CDR1 and CDR2: LNHDA and SQIVND (reference sequence). Source material: peripheral blood. The gene calls are TRBV19 and TRBJ2-7, with 7 bases that match TRBD1. This receptor was taken from a woman of 80 years or more with acute or convalescent COVID-19. Written as DNA, the CDR3 is TGTGCCAGTAGTGTGACAGGGTCGAGTCCCTACGAGCAGTACTTC. Protein product: CASSVTGSSPYEQYF. The full variable domain, completed using reference TRBV19 and TRBJ2-7, is DGGITQSPKYLFRKEGQNVTLSCEQNLNHDAMYWYRQDPGQGLRLIYYSQIVNDFQKGDIAEGYSVSREKKESFPLTVTSAQKNPTAFYLCASSVTGSSPYEQYFGPGTRLTVT.